The rows below give T cell receptor beta chains drawn from one sample of a study of blood T cells in healthy people across ages. Using its own MiXCR run on the 5' RACE reads, TCRdb lists one record per CDR3 protein. The sample has about 780,000 distinct CDR3 sequences, around half seen once. Sequencing was done on a sample of blood. These receptors originate from a man older than 75 in good health. The conserved cysteine and the conserved F or W are not part of the CDR3 here. D genes are given only for firm matches. Rows give clone size only sometimes, using once, few, many, or a class for an expanded clone.

v_call	d_call	j_call	clone_size	cdr3_aa
TRBV30	NA	TRBJ1-2	NA	AWMVNYGYT
TRBV5-1	NA	TRBJ2-7	NA	ASSFGIGPYEQY
TRBV20-1	TRBD2	TRBJ2-5	NA	SARPGTSGRSQETQY
TRBV12-3/TRBV12-4	TRBD1	TRBJ1-2	few	ASSWGQGKGYT
TRBV20-1	NA	TRBJ1-1	few	SASTGTLGTEAF
TRBV7-6	NA	TRBJ2-7	many	ASSLAGPDTYEQY
TRBV3-1	NA	NA	once	ASSRLTTGISYEQY
TRBV7-8	NA	TRBJ2-1	NA	ASSSRLVSASYNEQF
TRBV7-2	NA	TRBJ2-7	NA	ASSLNFGSEQY
TRBV6-6	NA	TRBJ2-2	NA	ASSLSVTGYTGELF
TRBV20-1	TRBD2	TRBJ2-3	NA	SATGLAGRASDTQY
TRBV14	NA	NA	NA	ASSQPAGKQETQF
TRBV7-2	NA	TRBJ2-1	many	ASSLIGGGQNEQF
TRBV5-1	NA	TRBJ2-3	many	ASSLPSGESTDTQY
TRBV30	TRBD2	TRBJ2-5	NA	AWSVLGRGGAQY
TRBV28	NA	TRBJ2-4	NA	ASSLWGAKNIQY
TRBV20-1	TRBD2	TRBJ2-1	few	SAGTSGDNEQF
TRBV10-2	NA	TRBJ2-3	few	ASSEQDPSTDTQY
TRBV7-2	NA	TRBJ2-6	few	ASSYQTGANVLT
TRBV29-1	NA	TRBJ1-1	NA	SARPDRDTEAF
TRBV7-2	TRBD2	TRBJ2-3	few	ASRKLAGGTDTQY
TRBV9	NA	TRBJ1-1	few	ASSARGGGDEAF
TRBV6-6	NA	TRBJ2-1	NA	ASSYSIGVRGEQF
TRBV5-1	NA	TRBJ1-1	NA	ASSSLDLNTEAF